Included here is one T cell receptor beta chain sequence, with context. Sequencing was performed with immunoSEQ multiplex PCR; in TCRdb, only in-frame clones are kept and a portion is missing. The sample carries around 31,000 clones, approximately 88% recorded once. This sample is drawn from a study of blood T cell repertoires in COVID-19. As for the study in general: T cells, B-cell-depleted T cells, or PBMCs supplied cDNA or gDNA.

A Seattle source enrolled patients during active infection and followed them longitudinally. Germline CDR1 is WNHNN and CDR2 is SYGVQD (reference sequence). V lost 4 bases, J lost 2 bases, and 8 bases lay in between. This CDR3 spans 13 amino acids. The material sequenced was peripheral blood. This clonotype originated in a man between 60 and 75 years old with COVID-19, enrolled during active disease. The rearrangement joins TRBV10-1 to TRBJ2-5, with D possibly TRBD1 on 5 matching bases. The CDR3 here is CASSGQLQETQYF. The CDR3 DNA is TGCGCCAGCAGTGGACAGCTACAAGAGACCCAGTACTTC.